A selection of T cell receptor beta chains follows, all from one sample in a study of cytotoxic CD8 clonotypes in ibrutinib-treated CLL. Here immunoSEQ multiplex PCR was the method, and the copy in TCRdb shows in-frame clones only, minus some. The sample lists over 150,000 clones, approximately 72% seen once, with around 15% in the top ten. Specimen: PBMCs, collected after 24 months of ibrutinib treatment. The receptors were sampled from a human donor with chronic lymphocytic leukemia. Each CDR3 is given with its conserved first and last residue. Clone size appears in some rows only: once, few, many, or a class for an expanded clone.

j_gene: TRBJ2-7; abundance: .; v_gene: TRBV5-1; CDR3aa: CASSLDAPDSPGDEQYF
j_gene: TRBJ2-7; abundance: .; v_gene: TRBV5-4; CDR3aa: CASRRTSGGLYF
j_gene: TRBJ2-1; abundance: few; v_gene: TRBV28; CDR3aa: CASTIQGLASHNEQFF
j_gene: TRBJ1-5; abundance: few; v_gene: TRBV10-3; CDR3aa: CAISGQSNQPQHF
j_gene: TRBJ2-6; abundance: .; v_gene: TRBV6-6; CDR3aa: CASSYSRAGANVLTF
j_gene: TRBJ1-1; abundance: .; v_gene: TRBV30; CDR3aa: CAWSVTGTEAFF
j_gene: TRBJ2-1; abundance: .; v_gene: TRBV4-3; CDR3aa: CASSQVPSGGLAGTYNEQFF
j_gene: TRBJ2-1; abundance: .; v_gene: TRBV7-9; CDR3aa: CASRKILEDEQFF
j_gene: TRBJ1-1; abundance: .; v_gene: TRBV5-1; CDR3aa: CASSWDMNTEAFF
j_gene: TRBJ2-1; abundance: .; v_gene: TRBV15; CDR3aa: CATSRDGGEQFF
j_gene: TRBJ2-7; abundance: .; v_gene: TRBV4-1; CDR3aa: CASSKGPGGSEQYF
j_gene: TRBJ2-6; abundance: once; v_gene: TRBV5-1; CDR3aa: CASTVEGSSGANVLTF
j_gene: TRBJ2-5; abundance: .; v_gene: TRBV18; CDR3aa: CASSPREETQYF
j_gene: TRBJ1-5; abundance: few; v_gene: TRBV28; CDR3aa: CASSLAGSNQPQHF
j_gene: TRBJ1-5; abundance: .; v_gene: TRBV30; CDR3aa: CAWSDGSQPQHF
j_gene: TRBJ1-1; abundance: .; v_gene: TRBV28; CDR3aa: CASSSPGFRTEAFF
j_gene: TRBJ2-1; abundance: .; v_gene: TRBV7-8; CDR3aa: CASSLTSGRFNEQFF
j_gene: TRBJ2-3; abundance: .; v_gene: TRBV11-2; CDR3aa: CASSLGGFGTDTQYF
j_gene: TRBJ2-5; abundance: .; v_gene: TRBV28; CDR3aa: CASSFLAGGFSIETQYF
j_gene: TRBJ2-7; abundance: .; v_gene: TRBV9; CDR3aa: CASSPRVAGAAPYEQYF
j_gene: TRBJ2-7; abundance: .; v_gene: TRBV11-2; CDR3aa: CASSLDPTGYEQYF
j_gene: TRBJ1-3; abundance: once; v_gene: TRBV15; CDR3aa: CATSRPTGTAGNTIYF
j_gene: TRBJ2-7; abundance: .; v_gene: TRBV7-6; CDR3aa: CASSPGRGGSYEQYF
j_gene: TRBJ2-1; abundance: .; v_gene: TRBV30; CDR3aa: CAWNVGGPNNEQFF
j_gene: TRBJ2-7; abundance: .; v_gene: TRBV14; CDR3aa: CASSRGQLSSYEQYF
j_gene: TRBJ2-3; abundance: .; v_gene: TRBV4-1; CDR3aa: CASSQGLQGLMTDTQYF
j_gene: TRBJ2-1; abundance: .; v_gene: TRBV30; CDR3aa: CAWSTSLLGNEQFF
j_gene: TRBJ2-2; abundance: few; v_gene: TRBV5-1; CDR3aa: CASFTGTPFTGELFF
j_gene: TRBJ1-3; abundance: .; v_gene: TRBV6-5; CDR3aa: CASRIDRGNGNTIYF
j_gene: TRBJ1-2; abundance: .; v_gene: TRBV28; CDR3aa: CASRPGQNSGYTF
j_gene: TRBJ1-2; abundance: .; v_gene: TRBV30; CDR3aa: CAWSTALFGYTF
j_gene: TRBJ2-7; abundance: .; v_gene: TRBV10-3; CDR3aa: CAISESGGQGTYEQYF
j_gene: TRBJ2-3; abundance: .; v_gene: TRBV11-2; CDR3aa: CASSLRIGDTQYF
j_gene: TRBJ1-1; abundance: few; v_gene: TRBV5-4; CDR3aa: CASSLWDRAAEAFF
j_gene: TRBJ2-5; abundance: .; v_gene: TRBV7-6; CDR3aa: CASSLVRGREETQYF
j_gene: TRBJ1-1; abundance: .; v_gene: TRBV6-5; CDR3aa: CASSYPERDTEAFF
j_gene: TRBJ2-1; abundance: .; v_gene: TRBV14; CDR3aa: CASSQESGTLNEQFF
j_gene: TRBJ2-2; abundance: .; v_gene: TRBV4-3; CDR3aa: CASSQVEGAGELFF
j_gene: TRBJ2-7; abundance: .; v_gene: TRBV4-2; CDR3aa: CASSHSSFSGSSYEQYF
j_gene: TRBJ2-3; abundance: once; v_gene: TRBV30; CDR3aa: CAWSVSSGGWDTQYF
j_gene: TRBJ1-2; abundance: .; v_gene: TRBV30; CDR3aa: CAWSVRMNYGYTF
j_gene: TRBJ2-1; abundance: .; v_gene: TRBV9; CDR3aa: CASSVGGASHNEQFF
j_gene: TRBJ2-2; abundance: once; v_gene: TRBV27; CDR3aa: CASGPGDLTFLTGELFF
j_gene: TRBJ2-7; abundance: .; v_gene: TRBV19; CDR3aa: CASSIRLALYPYEQYF
j_gene: TRBJ1-5; abundance: .; v_gene: TRBV19; CDR3aa: CASTPAVGAWQPQHF
j_gene: TRBJ1-1; abundance: .; v_gene: TRBV11-2; CDR3aa: CASSLREGMFTEAFF
j_gene: TRBJ2-7; abundance: .; v_gene: TRBV6-6; CDR3aa: CASSTAHSYEQYF
j_gene: TRBJ2-3; abundance: .; v_gene: TRBV18; CDR3aa: CASSLNTAGTDTQYF
j_gene: TRBJ2-2; abundance: .; v_gene: TRBV2; CDR3aa: CASSTYSANTGELFF
j_gene: TRBJ1-1; abundance: .; v_gene: TRBV6-1; CDR3aa: CASSVAGANTEAFF
j_gene: TRBJ2-1; abundance: .; v_gene: TRBV6-5; CDR3aa: CASSYSIVYNEQFF
j_gene: TRBJ2-7; abundance: .; v_gene: TRBV19; CDR3aa: CASSIPGARTYEQYF
j_gene: TRBJ1-2; abundance: .; v_gene: TRBV6-6; CDR3aa: CASSYSEQRLYGYTF
j_gene: TRBJ2-1; abundance: once; v_gene: TRBV27; CDR3aa: CASSRGKGPSYNEQFF
j_gene: TRBJ2-7; abundance: .; v_gene: TRBV11-3; CDR3aa: CASSLGVAGEQYF
j_gene: TRBJ1-2; abundance: .; v_gene: TRBV9; CDR3aa: CASSVARVNYGYTF
j_gene: TRBJ1-1; abundance: .; v_gene: TRBV11-2; CDR3aa: CASSLAHRGVDTEAFF
j_gene: TRBJ2-3; abundance: .; v_gene: TRBV6-5; CDR3aa: CASSYEAGEGTDTQYF